These 14 T cell receptor beta chains originate from one sample sequenced in a study of T cells after yellow fever vaccination. TCRdb re-called the 5' RACE reads with MiXCR, one entry per CDR3 protein. The sample yields fewer than 350,000 distinct CDR3 sequences, roughly 4.3% seen once. Sequencing was performed on PBMCs, taken 15 days after the yellow fever booster vaccination. The source is a man aged 18 to 30 who received the YFV17D yellow fever vaccine.

This clonotype showed up just a few times. This sequence joins TRBV4-1 and TRBJ2-1, with 9 bases aligning to TRBD2. Per the germline V gene, CDR1 is MGHRA and CDR2 is YSYEKL. The V segment lost 1 base and the J segment 8 bases; nucleotides outside the gene matches: 9. The CDR3 runs 16 residues. The chain's CDR3 is CASSQVGLAGSYEQFF. The CDR3 nucleotides read TGCGCCAGCAGCCAAGTGGGGCTAGCGGGGTCCTATGAGCAGTTCTTC.

V and J are TRBV5-1 and TRBJ2-1; maybe TRBD2 (6 bases). The CDR3 totals 16 residues. The V gene's germline CDR1 is SGHRS and CDR2 YFSETQ. Trimming took 0 bases from V and 0 from J, leaving 10 bases between them. CDR3 amino acids: CASSLGDGSSYNEQFF. The CDR3 coding sequence is TGCGCCAGCAGCTTGGGGGACGGGAGCTCCTACAATGAGCAGTTCTTC.

This clonotype was seen a handful of times. The genes are TRBV18 and TRBJ1-2; D ambiguous. From germline, CDR1 is KGHSH and CDR2 LQKENI. The V and J ends lost 3 bases and 8 bases respectively, with 13 bases between them. This CDR3 is built from 13 residues. CDR3 residues: CASSPAEPRGYTF. In nucleotides, the CDR3 is TGTGCCAGCTCACCTGCGGAACCCCGAGGCTACACCTTC. The entire variable domain, with the rest obtained from reference TRBV18 and TRBJ1-2, is as follows: NAGVMQNPRHLVRRRGQEARLRCSPMKGHSHVYWYRQLPEEGLKFMVYLQKENIIDESGMPKERFSAEFPKEGPSILRIQQVVRGDSAAYFCASSPAEPRGYTFGSGTRLTVV.

This clonotype was recorded many times. The chain uses TRBV20-1 and TRBJ1-1, with a tentative D call TRBD1 (5 bases). Trimming pared 5 bases from V and 4 bases from J, leaving 14 bases between. Germline loops: CDR1 DFQATT, CDR2 SNEGSKA (reference sequence). The CDR3 runs to 13 residues. For the CDR3, the DNA is TGCAGTGCTCACAGGTTTCGCGGCACTGAAGCTTTCTTT. Translating it yields CSAHRFRGTEAFF.

This clonotype was counted a few times. The chain joins TRBV20-1 to TRBJ1-6; TRBD1 might be the D (6 bases). V shed 0 bases and J shed 6 bases, with 12 bases lying between them. Per the germline V gene, CDR1 is DFQATT and CDR2 is SNEGSKA (reference sequence). This CDR3 region has 15 residues. The CDR3 sequence is CSARDRRTANSPLHF. The CDR3 DNA reads as TGCAGTGCTAGAGATAGAAGGACAGCTAATTCACCCCTCCACTTT.

This clonotype was counted ten times or more. The rearrangement links TRBV5-1 to TRBJ2-6; maybe TRBD2 (6 bases). Germline CDR1 SGHRS, CDR2 YFSETQ. The CDR3 runs to 15 residues. V was cut by 4 bases and J by 0 bases, with 8 bases left in between. The CDR3 DNA follows: TGCGCCAGCAGCGCGGGAAACTCTGGGGCCAACGTCCTGACTTTC. Protein product: CASSAGNSGANVLTF.

This clonotype showed up just a few times. The CDR3 sequence is CASSTGTGGNYEQYF. The CDR3 DNA is TGTGCCAGCTCAACCGGGACAGGGGGCAACTACGAGCAGTACTTC. The chain couples TRBV18 to TRBJ2-7, with TRBD1 matching over 12 bases. CDR1 and CDR2 from the germline V gene are KGHSH and LQKENI. This CDR3 has 15 residues. V gave up 5 bases and J gave up 3 bases; unmatched junction bases: 5.

This clonotype appeared a few times. The V and J genes are TRBV9 and TRBJ2-1; D might be TRBD1 (6 bases). CDR3 size: 15 residues. Germline V lookup: CDR1 SGDLS, CDR2 YYNGEE. The V gene lost 0 bases and the J gene lost 4 bases, with 11 bases spanning the gap. The CDR3 nucleotides are TGTGCCAGCAGCGTAGGGCAGGGGAAATACAATGAGCAGTTCTTC. Translation: CASSVGQGKYNEQFF. The complete variable domain, with remaining parts taken from reference TRBV9 and TRBJ2-1, reads DSGVTQTPKHLITATGQRVTLRCSPRSGDLSVYWYQQSLDQGLQFLIQYYNGEERAKGNILERFSAQQFPDLHSELNLSSLELGDSALYFCASSVGQGKYNEQFFGPGTRLTVL.

This clonotype was recorded at least ten times. The chain joins TRBV2 to TRBJ1-2; maybe TRBD1 (6 bases). This CDR3 has 15 amino acids. The germline V gene has CDR1 SNHLY and CDR2 FYNNEI. Trimming stripped 5 bases from V and 5 bases from J, with 18 bases between. The CDR3 protein is CASSSSGQPGYGYTF. CDR3 sequence (DNA): TGTGCCAGCAGTAGCTCGGGACAACCGGGGTATGGCTACACCTTC.

This clonotype was counted many times. The V gene is TRBV6-5, the J gene TRBJ1-5, with D possibly being TRBD1 (5 bases). The CDR3 covers 15 residues. Trimming stripped 2 bases from V and 6 bases from J, with 14 bases between. CDR1 is MNHEY and CDR2 is SVGAGI in the germline V gene. The CDR3 DNA is TGTGCCAGCAGTTACGGGCCAGGGTCTTCTCAGCCCCAGCATTTT. It specifies CASSYGPGSSQPQHF.

There are many counts of this clonotype. The V gene is TRBV7-2, the J gene TRBJ2-5, with 13 bases matching TRBD2. The CDR3 covers 14 residues. Trimming removed 6 bases from V and 5 bases from J; junction bases left unmatched: 3. Germline lookup yields CDR1 SGHTA and CDR2 FQGNSA. DNA for the CDR3: TGTGCCAGCAGACTAGCGGGGGGGCCGGAGACCCAGTACTTC. Protein sequence: CASRLAGGPETQYF.

This clonotype was observed at least ten times. The gene calls are TRBV20-1 and TRBJ1-2, with 8 positions matching TRBD1. V was pared by 6 bases and J by 0 bases, with 3 bases of the junction left unmatched. This CDR3 is 13 amino acids long. The germline CDR1 and CDR2 sequences are DFQATT and SNEGSKA (reference sequence). This chain's CDR3 is CSAMDRANYGYTF. DNA for the CDR3: TGCAGTGCGATGGACAGGGCTAACTATGGCTACACCTTC.

This clonotype showed up many times. The rearrangement uses TRBV7-3 and TRBJ2-1, with 9 bases identical to TRBD1. The CDR3 runs 15 residues. Germline assignment: CDR1 SGHTA and CDR2 FQGTGA. Unmatched junction bases numbered 3, after V lost 4 bases and J lost 2 bases. The CDR3 nucleotides read TGTGCCAGCAGCTCGGACAGGGGTGCCTACAATGAGCAGTTCTTC. The encoded protein is CASSSDRGAYNEQFF.

In this sample, this clonotype turned up a few times. CDR3 sequence (DNA): TGTGCCACCAGTGACAATAGCGGGGCCGGTTACAATGAGCAGTTCTTC. Its translation: CATSDNSGAGYNEQFF. The chain has TRBV24-1 and TRBJ2-1; 8 bases are a match to TRBD2. J gave up 4 bases and V 4 bases, and 8 bases lay outside the gene matches. Germline-derived CDR1 and CDR2 are KGHDR and SFDVKD. The CDR3 contains 16 residues.